The clone carrying this T cell receptor (beta chain) was observed a single time. Its antigen is not identified. V dropped 1 base and J dropped 3 bases, with 10 bases sitting between them. CDR3 size: 14 residues. Germline V gives CDR1 SGHTA, CDR2 FQGNSA. This entry is derived from a study of CD8+CD57+ T cells in acquired aplastic anemia. Study-level points and caveats: Between patients and controls, CD8+ Simpson's diversity did not vary significantly. Overlap between patients and controls comprised 25 to 35 CD8+ CDR3 sequences.

Template material for TCR beta VDJ and CDR3 profiling consisted of genomic DNA. TCRdb called the reads again in MiXCR, with one record for every CDR3 protein. The data contain 250,000 to 350,000 distinct CDR3 sequences, approximately 57% of them singletons. The receptor was isolated from a human donor with severe aplastic anemia or a healthy control (not recorded which). The chain has TRBV7-2 and TRBJ2-7; weak D call: TRBD1 (5 bases). The sample was sorted CD4+, CD8+, or CD8+CD57+ T cells (not recorded which) from PBMCs. CDR3 sequence reads: CASSLDQGFYEQYF. CDR3 in DNA: TGTGCCAGCAGCTTAGATCAGGGTTTCTACGAGCAGTACTTC. Variable domain in full (rest from reference TRBV7-2 and TRBJ2-7): GAGVSQSPSNKVTEKGKDVELRCDPISGHTALYWYRQSLGQGLEFLIYFQGNSAPDKSGLPSDRFSAERTGGSVSTLTIQRTQQEDSAVYLCASSLDQGFYEQYFGPGTRLTVT.